The T cell receptor beta chain described here comes from a study of radiotherapy plus CTLA-4 blockade in lung cancer. Study results and caveats: Among blood TCR repertoires after radiotherapy plus ipilimumab, tumor-derived clones expanded.

Profiling relied on immunoSEQ multiplex PCR, and the TCRdb table lists in-frame clones only, not all of them. Of around 80,000 clones listed, around 83% are singletons. The V and J ends lost 2 bases and 4 bases, in that order; junction bases with no gene match: 4. The CDR3 length is 15 residues. Germline values: CDR1 SNHLY, CDR2 FYNNEI. Details on this clone: What it binds is not known.

The specimen was peripheral blood, collected from a patient treated with radiotherapy plus ipilimumab. The rearrangement uses TRBV2 and TRBJ2-1, with TRBD2 identical over 8 bases. This clonotype was sampled from a human donor with non-small cell lung cancer who had stable disease on radiotherapy plus ipilimumab. CDR3 nucleotides: TGTGCCAGCAGTGAATCTAGCGGGTCTTACAATGAGCAGTTCTTC. Protein product: CASSESSGSYNEQFF.